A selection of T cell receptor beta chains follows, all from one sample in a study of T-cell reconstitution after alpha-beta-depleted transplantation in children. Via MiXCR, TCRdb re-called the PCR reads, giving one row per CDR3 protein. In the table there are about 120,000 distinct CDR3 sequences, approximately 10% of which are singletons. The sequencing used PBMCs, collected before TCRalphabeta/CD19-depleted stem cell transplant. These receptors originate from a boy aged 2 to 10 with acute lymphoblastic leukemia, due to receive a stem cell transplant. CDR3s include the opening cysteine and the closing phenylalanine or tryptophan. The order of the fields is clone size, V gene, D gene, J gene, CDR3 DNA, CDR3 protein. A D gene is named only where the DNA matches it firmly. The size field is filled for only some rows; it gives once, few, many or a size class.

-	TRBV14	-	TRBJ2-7	TGTGCCAGCAGCCACGCTAGCCCTATCTCCGAGCAGTACTTC	CASSHASPISEQYF
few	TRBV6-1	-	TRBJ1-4	TGTGCCAGCTCCCTTCGGCAGCGCGAGAATGAAAAACTGTTTTTT	CASSLRQRENEKLFF
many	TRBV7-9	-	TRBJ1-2	TGTGCCAGCAGACCCACGGGGGGACGGTATGGCTACACCTTC	CASRPTGGRYGYTF
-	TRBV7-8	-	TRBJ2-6	TGTGCCAGCAGCCCAACCCCCAGTGGAGGGATATCTGGGGCCAACGTCCTGACTTTC	CASSPTPSGGISGANVLTF
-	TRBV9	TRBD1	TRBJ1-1	TGTGCCAGCAGCCCGCGGACAGGAGCGGGGAACACTGAAGCTTTCTTT	CASSPRTGAGNTEAFF
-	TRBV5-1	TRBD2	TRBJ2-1	TGCGCCAGCAGCTTGGGAGGGACTAGCGGGAGAAATGAGCAGTTCTTC	CASSLGGTSGRNEQFF
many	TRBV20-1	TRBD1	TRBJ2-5	TGCAGTGCGGGGGACAGGGGCCAACGAGGGACCCAGTACTTC	CSAGDRGQRGTQYF
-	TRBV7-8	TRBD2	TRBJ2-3	TGTGCCAGCAGCTCGGGAGGGGGACTAGCGGGAGTGGGCACAGATACGCAGTATTTT	CASSSGGGLAGVGTDTQYF
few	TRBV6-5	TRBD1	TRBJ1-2	TGTGCCAGCAGTCGATGGACAGGCTCTAACTATGGCTACACCTTC	CASSRWTGSNYGYTF
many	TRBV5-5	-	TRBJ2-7	TGTGCCAGCAGCCACGAACAGGGTTCCTCCTACGAGCAGTACTTC	CASSHEQGSSYEQYF
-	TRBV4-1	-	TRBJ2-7	TGCGCCAGCAGCCAAAGAGAGTCGATTTCCTACGAGCAGTACTTC	CASSQRESISYEQYF
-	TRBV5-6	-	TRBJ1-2	TGTGCCAGCAGCTTGGGCCACAAATCTAACTATGGCTACACCTTC	CASSLGHKSNYGYTF
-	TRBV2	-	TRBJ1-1	TGTGCCAGCAGACCGGACTTTTCTAGAACCACTGAAGCTTTCTTT	CASRPDFSRTTEAFF
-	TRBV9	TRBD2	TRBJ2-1	TGTGCCAGCAGCCCCACTAGCGGGAGTGGGAATGAGCAGTTCTTC	CASSPTSGSGNEQFF
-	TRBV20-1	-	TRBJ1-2	TGCAGTGCTAGAAACAGGGTTCTGGGTGGCTACACCTTC	CSARNRVLGGYTF
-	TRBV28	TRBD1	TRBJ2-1	TGTGCCAGCAGTTTGTTCGTACAGGGGAATGAGCAGTTCTTC	CASSLFVQGNEQFF
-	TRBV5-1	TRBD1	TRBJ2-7	TGCGCCAGCAGCCATACCGGGACAGGAGCCTACGAGCAGTACTTC	CASSHTGTGAYEQYF
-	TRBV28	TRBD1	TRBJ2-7	TGTGCCACCTGCTCCGGGACAGGGACGGACGAGCAGTACTTC	CATCSGTGTDEQYF
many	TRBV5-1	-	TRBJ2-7	TGCGCCAGCAGCTTGGACGCCGGGGGCTACGAGCAGTACTTC	CASSLDAGGYEQYF
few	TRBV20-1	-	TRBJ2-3	TGCAGTGCCGGTTCACAGGTTAGAACTAGCACAGATACGCAGTATTTT	CSAGSQVRTSTDTQYF
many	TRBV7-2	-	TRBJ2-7	TGTGCCAGCGCCACGTCCCCTTACTACGAGCAGTACTTC	CASATSPYYEQYF
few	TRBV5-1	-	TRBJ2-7	TGCGCCAGCCGGGCAGGGTTCTCTCTCTACGAGCAGTACTTC	CASRAGFSLYEQYF
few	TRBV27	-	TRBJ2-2	TGTGCCAGCAGTAGGTTTGCGAACACCGGGGAGCTGTTTTTT	CASSRFANTGELFF
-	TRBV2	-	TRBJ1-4	TGTGCCAGCAACCAACAGGGAGTGGATGAAAAACTGTTTTTT	CASNQQGVDEKLFF
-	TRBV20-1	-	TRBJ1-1	TGCTGTGAGAGCCCTACCATGAACACTGAAGCTTTCTTT	CCESPTMNTEAFF
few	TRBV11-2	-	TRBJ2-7	TGTGCCAGCAGCTTCGTTCAGGGTTACGAGCAGTACTTC	CASSFVQGYEQYF
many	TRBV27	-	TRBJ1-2	TGTGCCAGCACTTCAGGGTATGACGGCTACACCTTC	CASTSGYDGYTF
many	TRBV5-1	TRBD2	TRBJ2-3	TGCGCCAGCAGCCAGCAGCTCCGGACTAGCGGGGCAGATACGCAGTATTTT	CASSQQLRTSGADTQYF
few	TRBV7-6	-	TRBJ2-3	TGTGCCAGCAGCTTAGGGACCGGATACCCTAGCACAGATACGCAGTATTTT	CASSLGTGYPSTDTQYF
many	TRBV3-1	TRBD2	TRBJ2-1	TGTGCCAGCAGCCCCCGTCATAGCGGGAGAGGATACAATGAGCAGTTCTTC	CASSPRHSGRGYNEQFF
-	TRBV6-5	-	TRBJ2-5	TGTGCCAGCAGTTACTCGTCGATAGGACCAGAGACCCAGTACTTC	CASSYSSIGPETQYF
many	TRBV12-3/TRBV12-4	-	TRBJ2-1	TGTGCCAGCGCCCTCTCCCGCTTTAATGAGCAGTTCTTC	CASALSRFNEQFF
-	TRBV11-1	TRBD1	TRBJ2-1	TGTGCCAGCAGCGCCCATCGATTCGGGGGACAGGGGACGGAAAATGAGCAGTTCTTC	CASSAHRFGGQGTENEQFF
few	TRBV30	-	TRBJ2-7	TGTGCCTGGAGCGCTTGGGGCCACGAGCAGTACTTC	CAWSAWGHEQYF
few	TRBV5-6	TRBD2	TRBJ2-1	TGTGCCAGCAGCTCGGGACTAGCGCCATGGGGGCAGTTCTTC	CASSSGLAPWGQFF
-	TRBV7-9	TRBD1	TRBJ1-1	TGTGCCAGCAGCTTGGGACAGCTAACTATGAACACTGAAGCTTTCTTT	CASSLGQLTMNTEAFF
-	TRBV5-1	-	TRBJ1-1	TGCGCCAGCAGCTCCGGACTTGGGGCTTTCTTT	CASSSGLGAFF
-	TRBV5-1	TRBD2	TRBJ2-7	TGCGCCAGCGGGATGGAGACTAGCAGCTCTCGGGAGCAGTACTTC	CASGMETSSSREQYF
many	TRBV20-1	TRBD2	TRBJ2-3	TGCAGTGCTAGTCCACTAGCGGGTGTAACAGATACGCAGTATTTT	CSASPLAGVTDTQYF
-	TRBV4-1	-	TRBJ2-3	TGCGCCAGCAGCCAAGTACTAGTTAGGGGCACAGATACGCAGTATTTT	CASSQVLVRGTDTQYF
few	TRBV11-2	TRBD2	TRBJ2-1	TGTGCCAGCACCCTAGGGGGGTTGGGCCTAGCGGGAGTGGGGACCTACAATGAGCAGTTCTTC	CASTLGGLGLAGVGTYNEQFF
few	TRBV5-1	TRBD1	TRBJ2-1	TGCGCCAGCAGCCTTCAGACAGGGGTCAATGAGCAGTTCTTC	CASSLQTGVNEQFF
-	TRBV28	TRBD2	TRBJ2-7	TGTGCCAGCAGTTTAGTAGCGGGAAGGTACGAGCAGTACTTC	CASSLVAGRYEQYF
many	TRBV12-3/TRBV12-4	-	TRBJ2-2	TGTGCCAGCAGTAATACTAGGACCGGGGAGCTGTTTTTT	CASSNTRTGELFF
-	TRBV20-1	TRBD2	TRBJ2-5	TGCAGTGCTAGATTACTAGCGGGAGCGACCCAGTACTTC	CSARLLAGATQYF
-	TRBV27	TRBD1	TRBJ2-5	TGTGCCAGCAGTCCACAGGGGAAGGGAGAGACCCAGTACTTC	CASSPQGKGETQYF
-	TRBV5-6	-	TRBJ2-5	TGTGCCAGCAGCTTCGAGCAGACTCAAGAGACCCAGTACTTC	CASSFEQTQETQYF
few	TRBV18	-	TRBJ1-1	TGTGCCAGCTCACCACCAGGGCGTGGGACTGAAGCTTTCTTT	CASSPPGRGTEAFF
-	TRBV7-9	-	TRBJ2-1	TGTGCCAGCAGCTTGACTCGCAATGAGCAGTTCTTC	CASSLTRNEQFF
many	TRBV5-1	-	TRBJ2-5	TGCGCCAGCAGTAGGGGAGTCCCCGAGACCCAGTACTTC	CASSRGVPETQYF
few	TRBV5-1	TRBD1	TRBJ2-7	TGCGCCAGCAGAAAGGCAGGGGGCCCCTACGAGCAGTACTTC	CASRKAGGPYEQYF
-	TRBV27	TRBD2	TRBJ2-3	TGTGCCAGCAGTTTCCGGACTAGCGGATCTCCACGGAGCACAGATACGCAGTATTTT	CASSFRTSGSPRSTDTQYF
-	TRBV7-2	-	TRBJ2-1	TGTGCCAGCAGCCTACAGGGAGTCAGCAATGAGCAGTTCTTC	CASSLQGVSNEQFF
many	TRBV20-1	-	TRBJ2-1	TGCAGTGCTAGCCTGACCCTCAATGAGCAGTTCTTC	CSASLTLNEQFF